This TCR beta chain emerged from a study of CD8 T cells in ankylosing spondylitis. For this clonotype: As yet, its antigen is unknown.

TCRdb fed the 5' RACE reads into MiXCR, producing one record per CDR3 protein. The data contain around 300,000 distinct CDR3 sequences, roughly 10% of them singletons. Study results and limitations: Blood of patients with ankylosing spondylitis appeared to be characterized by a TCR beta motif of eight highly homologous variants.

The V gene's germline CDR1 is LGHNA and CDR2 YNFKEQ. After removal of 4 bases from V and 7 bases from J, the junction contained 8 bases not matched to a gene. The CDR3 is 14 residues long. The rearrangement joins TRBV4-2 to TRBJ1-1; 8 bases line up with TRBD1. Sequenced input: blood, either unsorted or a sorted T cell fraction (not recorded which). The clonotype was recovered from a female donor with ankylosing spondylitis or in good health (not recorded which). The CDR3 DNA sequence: TGTGCCAGCAGCCCCGATTGGACAGGGCTTGAAGCTTTCTTT. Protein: CASSPDWTGLEAFF.